This T cell receptor beta chain was recovered during a study of blood T cell repertoires in COVID-19. About the study: COVID-19 samples collected from the United States, Italy and Spain covered acute and convalescent phases.

One Seattle source followed patients from active infection through their disease course. V lost 6 bases and J 14 bases, leaving 17 bases between the germline ends. Germline V CDR1 and CDR2: MNHEY, SVGAGI. There are 12 residues in the CDR3. In the original analysis: Nucleated cell counts were estimated from reference gene primer amplification. Some clones are missing from TCRdb's copy, which holds only in-frame ones; the method was immunoSEQ multiplex PCR. That table is the source of V, J and clone size, and D and trimming were worked out from the DNA. The repertoire holds hundreds of thousands of clones, with roughly 86% as singletons.

The material sequenced was peripheral blood. The chain is built from TRBV6-5 and TRBJ2-1; weak D call: TRBD2 (5 bases). The receptor was derived from a woman aged 25 to 39 with COVID-19, enrolled during active disease. In nucleotides, the CDR3 is TGTGCCAGCAGAATCGTCGACCAGAGGGAGTTCTTC. Translated, it gives CASRIVDQREFF.